The 26 T cell receptor beta chains reported below all come from one sample, sequenced in a study of T cell changes during pregnancy in multiple sclerosis. The assay was immunoSEQ multiplex PCR, and TCRdb's table has in-frame clones only and misses some. The sample contains some 71,000 clones, just over 90% of which appear only once. The material sequenced was peripheral blood, taken after pregnancy. The receptors here all came from a female donor with multiple sclerosis, enrolled in a pregnancy study.

The sample holds one count of this clone. The CDR3 protein is CASSYPVGPYEQYF. CDR3 DNA sequence: TGTGCCAGCAGTTACCCGGTGGGCCCCTACGAGCAGTACTTC. V gene TRBV6-5 combines with J gene TRBJ2-7; D call uncertain. V shed 2 bases and J shed 2 bases, with 10 bases lying between them. The CDR3 contains 14 residues. CDR1 is MNHEY, CDR2 SVGAGI, per germline.

The chain is built from TRBV18 and TRBJ2-5; 7 bases are shared with TRBD2. The CDR3 covers 16 residues. J lost 0 bases, V lost 1 base, and 5 bases had no gene match. Germline assignment: CDR1 KGHSH and CDR2 LQKENI. The CDR3 DNA reads as TGTGCCAGCTCACCACTTCTAGCGGAGTACCAAGAGACCCAGTACTTC. Amino acid sequence: CASSPLLAEYQETQYF.

The chain is built from TRBV4-2 and TRBJ1-2, with D maybe TRBD1 (5 bases). V was shortened by 1 base and J by 7 bases, with 19 bases between the two germline ends. In germline, CDR1 is LGHNA, CDR2 YNFKEQ. This CDR3 has 16 amino acids. The chain's CDR3 is CASSQGYGGEEVGYTF. The DNA for the CDR3 is TGTGCCAGCAGCCAAGGTTACGGGGGGGAAGAGGTTGGCTACACCTTC.

V gene TRBV25-1 combines with J gene TRBJ1-2; no clear D. This CDR3 spans 15 amino acids. Per germline, CDR1 MGHDK and CDR2 SYGVNS. V lost 4 bases to trimming and J lost 6 bases, with 18 bases between them. The CDR3 loop reads CASSVPMEGSHGYTF. The CDR3 coding sequence is TGTGCCAGCAGTGTCCCTATGGAGGGATCGCATGGCTACACCTTC.

This chain joins TRBV7-2 and TRBJ2-2, with 12 bases fitting TRBD2. The V segment lost 4 bases and the J segment 8 bases; nucleotides outside the gene matches: 14. The V gene's germline CDR1 is SGHTA and CDR2 FQGNSA. This CDR3 comprises 18 residues. The CDR3 reads CASSWTSGNRVVRGELFF. CDR3 DNA sequence: TGTGCCAGCAGCTGGACTAGCGGGAATAGGGTCGTACGTGGGGAGCTGTTTTTT. Together with reference TRBV7-2 and TRBJ2-2, the CDR3 gives the full variable domain: GAGVSQSPSNKVTEKGKDVELRCDPISGHTALYWYRQSLGQGLEFLIYFQGNSAPDKSGLPSDRFSAERTGGSVSTLTIQRTQQEDSAVYLCASSWTSGNRVVRGELFFGEGSRLTVL.

This clone was counted a few times. The rearrangement uses TRBV7-2 and TRBJ2-7; perhaps TRBD1 as D (8 bases). The germline CDR1 and CDR2 sequences are SGHTA and FQGNSA. Trimming left V 7 bases short and J 6 bases short, with 19 bases between. The CDR3 totals 14 residues. Here the CDR3 reads CASIYQTGEGEQYF. DNA for the CDR3: TGTGCCAGCATCTACCAGACAGGGGAGGGCGAGCAGTACTTC.

The table lists this clone with many counts. V gene TRBV28 combines with J gene TRBJ1-1, with 9 bases fitting TRBD1. Trimming took 7 bases from V and 2 from J; bases not matched to a gene: 5. CDR3 size: 14 residues. Per germline, CDR1 MDHEN and CDR2 SYDVKM. The CDR3 loop is CASTTGQGNTEAFF. The CDR3 DNA sequence: TGTGCCAGCACCACGGGACAGGGAAACACTGAAGCTTTCTTT.

This clone has just one count. This rearrangement joins TRBV28 to TRBJ2-7; TRBD2 is a possible D gene (5 bases). This CDR3 comprises 15 residues. Germline CDR1 MDHEN, CDR2 SYDVKM. The ends were cut back, 6 bases at V and 7 bases at J, with 22 bases in the middle. The CDR3 loop is CASSPGWPGSGEQYF. CDR3 nucleotide sequence: TGTGCCAGCAGCCCCGGATGGCCAGGATCGGGGGAGCAGTACTTC.

The rearrangement links TRBV2 to TRBJ2-4; a weak D match, TRBD1 (6 bases). CDR3 length equals 12 residues. Trimming took off 6 bases at V and 7 bases at J, with 10 bases between the two ends. CDR1 and CDR2 (germline): SNHLY, FYNNEI. The CDR3 nucleotides read TGTGCCAGCAGCGAACAGGGCAACATTCAGTACTTC. Translating it yields CASSEQGNIQYF.

V is TRBV6-5 and J is TRBJ1-2, with 9 bases matching TRBD1. This CDR3 has 14 residues. Germline lookup yields CDR1 MNHEY and CDR2 SVGAGI. V lost 5 bases, J lost 8 bases, and 9 bases stayed unmatched. The chain's CDR3 is CASSPAGTGSGYTF. CDR3 bases: TGTGCCAGCAGTCCCGCCGGGACAGGGTCCGGCTACACCTTC.

The chain combines TRBV27 with TRBJ2-3; 10 bases fit TRBD2. V lost 7 bases and J lost 3; bases outside the gene matches: 7. The germline gives CDR1 MNHEY, CDR2 SMNVEV (reference sequence). The CDR3 consists of 15 residues. The CDR3 is CASTELAGSTDTQYF. DNA for the CDR3: TGTGCCAGCACGGAACTAGCGGGAAGTACAGATACGCAGTATTTT.

The chain employs TRBV4-2 and TRBJ2-2; D is unclear. This CDR3 contains 14 residues. CDR1 is LGHNA, CDR2 YNFKEQ, per germline. The V gene lost 3 bases and the J gene lost 3 bases, with 8 bases spanning the gap. The CDR3 coding sequence is TGTGCCAGCAGCCACCGGCAGGACACCGGGGAGCTGTTTTTT. Translated, it gives CASSHRQDTGELFF.

The chain employs TRBV18 and TRBJ2-3, with D possibly TRBD1 on 6 matching bases. The V gene's germline CDR1 is KGHSH and CDR2 LQKENI. The CDR3 has 15 amino acids. V was pared by 3 bases and J by 2 bases, with 12 bases between. Here the CDR3 DNA reads TGTGCCAGCTCACCGTCAGGGGAACCCACAGATACGCAGTATTTT. It encodes CASSPSGEPTDTQYF.

The chain combines TRBV19 with TRBJ1-6; no reliable D call. The CDR3 consists of 19 residues. Germline V CDR1 and CDR2: LNHDA, SQIVND (reference sequence). V lost 5 bases to trimming and J lost 0 bases, with 20 bases between them. CDR3 coding DNA: TGTGCCAGTAGTCACGGAACTTTTGGGCAGAGCTCCTATAATTCACCCCTCCACTTT. Amino acids: CASSHGTFGQSSYNSPLHF.

This chain links TRBV28 with TRBJ2-4; 7 positions agree with TRBD1. Trimming at V came to 2 bases and at J to 3 bases, leaving 7 bases not matched to a gene. Germline V gene data show CDR1 as MDHEN and CDR2 as SYDVKM. The CDR3 totals 16 residues. CDR3 region: CASSLTGVVVKNIQYF. The CDR3 DNA reads TGTGCCAGCAGTTTAACAGGGGTAGTGGTCAAAAACATTCAGTACTTC.

The gene calls are TRBV5-6 and TRBJ2-7; 9 bases map to TRBD1. Germline CDR1 reads SGHDT; CDR2 reads YYEEEE. V lost 4 bases, J lost 3 bases, and 8 bases stayed unmatched. The CDR3 contains 15 residues. In DNA, the CDR3 is TGTGCCAGCAGCCCGGGGACAGGGACCAACTACGAGCAGTACTTC. As protein: CASSPGTGTNYEQYF.

V and J are TRBV18 and TRBJ1-5; D remains ambiguous. The CDR3 runs to 14 residues. Per the germline V gene, CDR1 is KGHSH and CDR2 is LQKENI. Trimming cost V 0 bases and J 4 bases, with 7 bases left between them. As DNA, the CDR3 is TGTGCCAGCTCACCACCGGGCGGGAATCAGCCCCAGCATTTT. Protein: CASSPPGGNQPQHF.

The rearrangement links TRBV10-3 to TRBJ2-1; D ambiguous. V lost 6 bases, J lost 0 bases, and 12 bases lay in between. The CDR3 is made up of 15 amino acids. The germline gives CDR1 ENHRY, CDR2 SYGVKD. In DNA form, the CDR3 reads TGTGCCATCAGCCCCGTTAGGAGCTCCTACAATGAGCAGTTCTTC. Protein sequence: CAISPVRSSYNEQFF.

The chain employs TRBV12-5 and TRBJ2-3; 7 bases fit TRBD1. After removal of 1 base from V and 6 bases from J, the junction contained 7 bases not matched to a gene. This CDR3 spans 15 amino acids. CDR1 and CDR2 from the germline V gene are LGHNT and FRNRAP. The CDR3 nucleotides read TGTGCTAGTGGTTTGGGGGGCAAACAGGGGGATACGCAGTATTTT. It is translated as CASGLGGKQGDTQYF.

This clone was seen once. This chain links TRBV9 with TRBJ1-4; 8 bases are a match to TRBD1. V was clipped by 4 bases and J by 5 bases; unmatched bases: 4. This CDR3 is built from 14 residues. Germline V lookup: CDR1 SGDLS, CDR2 YYNGEE. In DNA, the CDR3 is TGTGCCAGCAGCTCGCGGACAGGGAATGAAAAACTGTTTTTT. Translation: CASSSRTGNEKLFF.

The chain carries TRBV13 and TRBJ2-5; 7 bases fit TRBD1. J was trimmed by 1 base and V by 5 bases; bases with no gene match: 7. The CDR3 loop spans 15 amino acids. The V gene's germline CDR1 is PRHDT and CDR2 FYEKMQ (reference sequence). The CDR3: CASSKQGNSQETQYF. CDR3 bases: TGTGCCAGCAGCAAACAGGGGAATTCCCAAGAGACCCAGTACTTC.

This chain links TRBV4-3 with TRBJ2-3; 8 bases fit TRBD2. Losses at the gene ends were 0 bases for V and 2 bases for J; bases not matched to a gene: 7. The CDR3 contains 17 residues. Germline CDR1 and CDR2: LGHNA and YSLEER. CDR3 in DNA: TGCGCCAGCAGCCAAGAAGCGGGACTAGTTTTCACAGATACGCAGTATTTT. Encoded protein: CASSQEAGLVFTDTQYF.

The chain carries TRBV6-1 and TRBJ1-5; D is uncertain. Deletions cut 3 bases from V and 5 bases from J, with 11 bases between. The CDR3 length is 14 residues. CDR1 and CDR2 from the germline V gene are MNHNS and SASEGT. CDR3 nucleotide sequence: TGTGCCAGCAGTGATGAGGGTACCCATCAGCCCCAGCATTTT. Protein: CASSDEGTHQPQHF.

This clone was seen just once. V is TRBV18 and J is TRBJ2-7; 9 bases are a match to TRBD1. The V segment lost 3 bases and the J segment 0 bases; nucleotides outside the gene matches: 3. The CDR3 runs to 15 residues. Germline V gene sequence: CDR1 KGHSH, CDR2 LQKENI. In DNA, the CDR3 is TGTGCCAGCTCACCCGGACAGGGGAGCTCCTACGAGCAGTACTTC. Protein sequence: CASSPGQGSSYEQYF.

The chain links TRBV5-5 to TRBJ2-5; D not resolved. The CDR3 has 15 residues. V gave up 2 bases and J gave up 2 bases, with 13 bases separating them. Germline V gene lookup returns CDR1 SGHKS and CDR2 YYEKEE (reference sequence). The chain's CDR3 is CASSFQPTAQETQYF. The CDR3 region has the DNA TGTGCCAGCAGCTTCCAGCCCACAGCTCAAGAGACCCAGTACTTC.

J is TRBJ1-4 and V is TRBV5-1; 10 bases map to TRBD1. Germline V gene data show CDR1 as SGHRS and CDR2 as YFSETQ. Losses at the gene ends were 0 bases for V and 7 bases for J; bases not matched to a gene: 0. The CDR3 sequence is 14 residues long. Written as DNA, the CDR3 is TGCGCCAGCAGCTTGGGACAGGGGGCTGAAAAACTGTTTTTT. Translation gives CASSLGQGAEKLFF.